The TCR beta chain described here comes from a study of blood T cell repertoires in COVID-19. CDR3 size: 13 residues. CDR1 and CDR2 from the germline V gene are LNHDA and SQIVND (reference sequence). The V end lost 2 bases, the J end lost 0 bases, and 4 bases lay between the germline ends. Repertoires were generated with immunoSEQ multiplex PCR, while TCRdb's copy carries only in-frame clones and drops some. The data hold 30,000 or so clones, with 70% to 90% observed a single time. This clonotype originated in an elderly man with active COVID-19. This sequence joins TRBV19 and TRBJ2-5; the D is unclear. The sequenced material came from peripheral blood. The CDR3 nucleotides are TGTGCCAGTAGTATAACAGACCAAGAGACCCAGTACTTC. This gives the protein CASSITDQETQYF.